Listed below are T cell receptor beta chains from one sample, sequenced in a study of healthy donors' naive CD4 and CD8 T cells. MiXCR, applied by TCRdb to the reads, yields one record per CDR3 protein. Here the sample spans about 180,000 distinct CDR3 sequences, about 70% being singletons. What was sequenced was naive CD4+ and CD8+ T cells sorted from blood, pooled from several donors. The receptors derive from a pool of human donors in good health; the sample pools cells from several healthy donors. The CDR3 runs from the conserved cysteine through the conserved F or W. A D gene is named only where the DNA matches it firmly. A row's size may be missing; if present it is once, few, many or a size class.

CDR3 DNA: TGTGCCAGCCACCCGGACAGCGGAAACACCATATATTTT
CDR3 protein: CASHPDSGNTIYF
clone size: NA
V gene: TRBV6-2/TRBV6-3
J gene: TRBJ1-3
D gene: NA

CDR3 DNA: TGTGCCAGTAGTAAAGGGAGTGGGTCCCTAACCCTTTATAGCAATCAGCCCCAGCATTTT
CDR3 protein: CASSKGSGSLTLYSNQPQHF
clone size: NA
V gene: TRBV19
J gene: TRBJ1-5
D gene: NA

CDR3 DNA: TGTGCCAGCAGCCAATGGGATACGCAGTATTTT
CDR3 protein: CASSQWDTQYF
clone size: NA
V gene: TRBV5-4
J gene: TRBJ2-3
D gene: NA

CDR3 DNA: TGCAGTGCTAGCGGGAGGTACAATGAGCAGTTCTTC
CDR3 protein: CSASGRYNEQFF
clone size: NA
V gene: TRBV20-1
J gene: TRBJ2-1
D gene: TRBD2

CDR3 DNA: TGCAGCTCATTCTCCTACAATGAGCAGTTCTTC
CDR3 protein: CSSFSYNEQFF
clone size: NA
V gene: TRBV29-1
J gene: TRBJ2-1
D gene: NA

CDR3 DNA: TGTGCCAGTAGTATGGCCAGGGGAGGTGTAAGGCAGCCCCAGCATTTT
CDR3 protein: CASSMARGGVRQPQHF
clone size: NA
V gene: TRBV19
J gene: TRBJ1-5
D gene: NA

CDR3 DNA: TGTGCCAGTAGTATCGGGGCTCGGGAGGGGCGGCACACTGAAGCTTTCTTT
CDR3 protein: CASSIGAREGRHTEAFF
clone size: NA
V gene: TRBV19
J gene: TRBJ1-1
D gene: NA

CDR3 DNA: TGTGCCAGCACTAAGACTCTCGCAGACTATGGCTACACCTTC
CDR3 protein: CASTKTLADYGYTF
clone size: NA
V gene: TRBV6-2/TRBV6-3
J gene: TRBJ1-2
D gene: NA

CDR3 DNA: TGTGCCAGCAGCTACTGGACTAGATACGAGCAGTACTTC
CDR3 protein: CASSYWTRYEQYF
clone size: NA
V gene: TRBV7-9
J gene: TRBJ2-7
D gene: TRBD2

CDR3 DNA: TGCAGCGTTCGACTAGCCGTCTACGAGCAGTACTTC
CDR3 protein: CSVRLAVYEQYF
clone size: NA
V gene: TRBV29-1
J gene: TRBJ2-7
D gene: TRBD2

CDR3 DNA: TGCACCGTGGATGTGGCAGATGGCTACACCTTC
CDR3 protein: CTVDVADGYTF
clone size: NA
V gene: TRBV29-1
J gene: TRBJ1-2
D gene: NA

CDR3 DNA: TGTGCCAGCAGGGCTATCCTCAGGGAAAACACTGAAGCTTTCTTT
CDR3 protein: CASRAILRENTEAFF
clone size: once
V gene: TRBV13
J gene: TRBJ1-1
D gene: NA

CDR3 DNA: TGCAGCGCGGAGCAAGACGGAGGCTACACCTTC
CDR3 protein: CSAEQDGGYTF
clone size: few
V gene: TRBV29-1
J gene: TRBJ1-2
D gene: NA

CDR3 DNA: TGCAGCGTTGCCGCTCTAGCGGGAGTTCAAGATACGCAGTATTTT
CDR3 protein: CSVAALAGVQDTQYF
clone size: NA
V gene: TRBV29-1
J gene: TRBJ2-3
D gene: TRBD2